The entry that follows covers one T cell receptor (beta chain) sequence. Its antigen is not identified. These data originate in a study of neurological immune-mediated disorders. Overall study results and limits: The level of TCR clonal expansion was highest in patients with HTLV-1-associated myelopathy and lowest in multiple sclerosis, where it fell below the level seen in healthy controls. Because no CDR3 amino acid sequences were shared across subjects by expanded clones, private repertoires were suggested in all groups.

This CDR3 has 17 residues. From germline, CDR1 is SEHNR and CDR2 FQNEAQ (reference sequence). The trim removed 6 bases at V and 8 bases at J, leaving 17 bases unmatched. Time point in this sample: longitudinal time-point 2. As for the cDNA, it was generated by 5'RACE with 10-nucleotide random UMIs. Per sequencing run, 15-18 subjects together gave over 170 million TCR-beta sequences. TCRdb re-analysed the 5' RACE reads in MiXCR, keeping a single row per CDR3 protein. The data hold 84,000 or so distinct CDR3 sequences, with 13% observed a single time. The material sequenced was PBMCs. The sequence was collected from a female donor with HTLV-1-associated myelopathy (HAM/TSP). The gene calls are TRBV7-9 and TRBJ1-4, with 8 bases matching TRBD1. The CDR3 loop is CASRLTSLGQGYEKLFF. The CDR3 DNA follows: TGTGCCAGCAGGCTGACGTCACTAGGACAGGGATACGAAAAACTGTTTTTT.